This T cell receptor beta chain was retrieved from a study of T-cell reconstitution after alpha-beta-depleted transplantation in children. During its preparation, the TCRbeta library received unique molecular identifiers. TCRdb passed the PCR reads through MiXCR, listing each CDR3 protein once. The sample yields about 610,000 distinct CDR3 sequences, 8% to 11% seen once. In its sample, this clonotype was seen many times. V shed 5 bases and J shed 0 bases, with 26 bases lying between them. There are 20 residues in the CDR3. Germline CDR1 and CDR2: MNHEY and SVGEGT. The TCR comes from a human donor who donated a stem cell graft to a child with acute myeloid leukemia. V usage is TRBV6-2 or TRBV6-3 and J usage is TRBJ1-3, with D possibly TRBD1 on 6 matching bases. This specimen consisted of PBMCs from the stem cell graft donor, obtained from the stem cell graft. The CDR3 sequence is CASSPLLWTAKTTSGNTIYF. The CDR3 region has the DNA TGTGCCAGCAGTCCGCTTCTTTGGACAGCGAAAACGACCTCTGGAAACACCATATATTTT.